This T cell receptor beta chain comes out of a study of T cells in Graves' hyperthyroidism and ophthalmopathy. Findings of the study overall: Through a model of 13 V-J features, ophthalmopathy was separated from stable hyperthyroidism.

This clonotype was detected only a few times. The antigen is not known. CDR1 and CDR2 from the germline V gene are MNHEY and SVGAGI. This CDR3 is 15 amino acids long. V was trimmed by 0 bases and J by 4 bases, leaving 12 bases between them. The investigators amplified TCR beta CDR3 regions from RNA transcripts. With the HTBI primer set, the TCR CDR3 went through a first round of RT-PCR. TCRdb passed the multiplex PCR reads through MiXCR, listing each CDR3 protein once. This sample has some 490,000 distinct CDR3 sequences, with 15% to 20% found just once. The specimen was blood. This chain joins TRBV6-5 and TRBJ1-2; D gene unclear. The clonotype was recovered from a woman between 25 and 40 years old with Graves' ophthalmopathy. CDR3 sequence: CASSYSGRGAYGYTF. CDR3 sequence (DNA): TGTGCCAGCAGTTACTCTGGGCGGGGAGCCTATGGCTACACCTTC.